This T cell receptor beta chain was identified in a study of radiotherapy plus CTLA-4 blockade in lung cancer (dated by TCRdb to the late 2010s). Regarding the complete study: Among enrolled patients, approximately 18% had an objective response and roughly 33% reached disease control. Overall results and qualifications from the work: After treatment with radiotherapy and ipilimumab, TCR clones that originated in tumors expanded in peripheral blood. The strongest predictors of response, as reported, were early dynamic changes in blood T cell clones along with a rise in serum interferon-beta after radiation.

In this study, focal radiation therapy paired with CTLA-4 blockade (ipilimumab) was tested in patients who had chemo-refractory metastatic non-small-cell lung cancer. At the junction V is shortened by 5 bases and J by 4 bases; bases outside the gene matches: 7. Sequences SGHTA (CDR1) and FQGTGA (CDR2) are obtained from the germline V gene. Reading from cysteine to phenylalanine, the CDR3 counts 15 amino acids. The CDR3 DNA has 45 bases and is translated from base 1. The protocol used for the library was the immunoSEQ multiplex PCR assay. What TCRdb holds here is the immuneACCESS table cut down to in-frame rearrangements. Part of the clones is not present; checked against another copy, under half of the missing clones reflect an unresolved V gene, and the others are unexplained. This sample lists some 71,000 clones; 70% to 80% were detected once. 16% of the sample lies in the top ten. On this clone: The clone's antigen remains unknown. Per-base quality was not reported, and no clone a single base away is much larger than it.

The clonotype originates from a human donor with non-small cell lung cancer whose response to radiotherapy plus ipilimumab could not be evaluated. Some clones in this sample may be carry-over from other donors' samples. The input for sequencing was peripheral blood, taken from a patient treated with radiotherapy plus ipilimumab. Here the chain combines TRBV7-3 and TRBJ1-2, and 10 junctional nucleotides match TRBD1. The sequenced DNA: TGTGCCAGCAGCGCCGGGACAGGGGAGGGCTATGGCTACACCTTC. It specifies CASSAGTGEGYGYTF.